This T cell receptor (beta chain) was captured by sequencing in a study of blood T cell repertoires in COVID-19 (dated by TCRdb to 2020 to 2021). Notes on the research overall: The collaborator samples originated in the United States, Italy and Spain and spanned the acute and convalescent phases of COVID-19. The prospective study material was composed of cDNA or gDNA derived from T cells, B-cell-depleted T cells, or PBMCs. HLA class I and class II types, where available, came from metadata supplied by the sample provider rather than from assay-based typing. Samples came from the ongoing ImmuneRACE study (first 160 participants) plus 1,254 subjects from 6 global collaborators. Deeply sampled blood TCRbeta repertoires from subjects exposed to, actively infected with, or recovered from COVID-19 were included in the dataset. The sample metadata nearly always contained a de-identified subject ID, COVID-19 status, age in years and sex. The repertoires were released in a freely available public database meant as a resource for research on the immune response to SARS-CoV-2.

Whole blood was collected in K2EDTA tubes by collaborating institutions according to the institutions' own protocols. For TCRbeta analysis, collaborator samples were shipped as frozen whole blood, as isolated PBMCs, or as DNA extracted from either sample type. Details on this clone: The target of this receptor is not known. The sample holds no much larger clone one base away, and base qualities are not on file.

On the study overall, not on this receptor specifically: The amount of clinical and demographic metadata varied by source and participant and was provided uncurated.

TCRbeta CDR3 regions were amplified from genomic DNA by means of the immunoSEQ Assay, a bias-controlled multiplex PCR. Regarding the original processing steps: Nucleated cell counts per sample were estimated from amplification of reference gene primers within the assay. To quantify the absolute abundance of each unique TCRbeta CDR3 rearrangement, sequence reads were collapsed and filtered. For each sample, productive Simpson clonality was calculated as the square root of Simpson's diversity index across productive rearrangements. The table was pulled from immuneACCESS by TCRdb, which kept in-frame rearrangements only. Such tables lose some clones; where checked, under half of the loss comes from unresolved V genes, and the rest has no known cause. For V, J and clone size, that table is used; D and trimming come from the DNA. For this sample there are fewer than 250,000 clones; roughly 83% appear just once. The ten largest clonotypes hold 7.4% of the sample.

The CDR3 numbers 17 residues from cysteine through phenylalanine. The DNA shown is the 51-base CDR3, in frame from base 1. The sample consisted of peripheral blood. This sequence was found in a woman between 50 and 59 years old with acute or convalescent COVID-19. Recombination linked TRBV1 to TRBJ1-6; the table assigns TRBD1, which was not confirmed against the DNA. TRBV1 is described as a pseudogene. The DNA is TGCACCAGCAGCCAAGAGTCGGGACAGGGGATCAACTCACCCCTCCACTTT. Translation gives CTSSQESGQGINSPLHF.